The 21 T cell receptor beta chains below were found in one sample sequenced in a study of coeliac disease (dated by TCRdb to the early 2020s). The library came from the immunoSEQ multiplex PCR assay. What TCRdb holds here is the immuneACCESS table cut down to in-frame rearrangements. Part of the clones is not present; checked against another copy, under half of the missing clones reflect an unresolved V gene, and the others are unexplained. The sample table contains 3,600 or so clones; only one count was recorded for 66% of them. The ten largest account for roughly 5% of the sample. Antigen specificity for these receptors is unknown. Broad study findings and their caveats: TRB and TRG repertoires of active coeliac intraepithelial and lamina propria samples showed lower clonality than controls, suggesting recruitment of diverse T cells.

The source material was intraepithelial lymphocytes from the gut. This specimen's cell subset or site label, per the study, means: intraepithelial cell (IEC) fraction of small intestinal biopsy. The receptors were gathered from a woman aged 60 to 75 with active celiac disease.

CDR3 nucleotide sequence: TGTGCCAGCAGCTTCCCCGACAGGGGGGAAGAGCAGTACTTC. Translated: CASSFPDRGEEQYF. V and J are TRBV7-2 and TRBJ2-7; 9 bases are shared with TRBD1. Germline-derived CDR1 and CDR2 are SGHTA and FQGNSA. V shed 3 bases, J shed 7 bases, and the junction held 7 bases outside the gene matches. CDR3 length equals 14 residues.

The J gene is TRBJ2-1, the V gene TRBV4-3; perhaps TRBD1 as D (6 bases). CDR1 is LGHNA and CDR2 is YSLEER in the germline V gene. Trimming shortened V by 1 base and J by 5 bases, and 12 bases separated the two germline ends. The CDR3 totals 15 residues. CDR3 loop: CASSQAGTMDNEQFF. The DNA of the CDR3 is TGCGCCAGCAGCCAAGCCGGGACAATGGACAATGAGCAGTTCTTC.

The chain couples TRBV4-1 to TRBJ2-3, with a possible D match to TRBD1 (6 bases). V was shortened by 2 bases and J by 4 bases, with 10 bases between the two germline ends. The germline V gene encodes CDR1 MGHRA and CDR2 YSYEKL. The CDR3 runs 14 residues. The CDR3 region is CASSQPRGSDTQYF. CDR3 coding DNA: TGCGCCAGCAGCCAACCCAGGGGATCAGATACGCAGTATTTT.

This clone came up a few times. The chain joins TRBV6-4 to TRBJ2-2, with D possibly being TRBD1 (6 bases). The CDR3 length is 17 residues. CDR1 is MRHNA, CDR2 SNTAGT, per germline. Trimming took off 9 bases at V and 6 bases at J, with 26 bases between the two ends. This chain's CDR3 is CARGDGDTGQSAGELFF. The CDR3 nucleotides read TGTGCCAGGGGGGACGGGGACACGGGACAATCCGCCGGGGAGCTGTTTTTT.

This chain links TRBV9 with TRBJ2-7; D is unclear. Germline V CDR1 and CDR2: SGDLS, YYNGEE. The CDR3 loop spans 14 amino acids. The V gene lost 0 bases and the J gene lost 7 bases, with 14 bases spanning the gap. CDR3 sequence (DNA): TGTGCCAGCAGCGTAGACCAAGCGAACCGTGAGCAGTACTTC. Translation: CASSVDQANREQYF.

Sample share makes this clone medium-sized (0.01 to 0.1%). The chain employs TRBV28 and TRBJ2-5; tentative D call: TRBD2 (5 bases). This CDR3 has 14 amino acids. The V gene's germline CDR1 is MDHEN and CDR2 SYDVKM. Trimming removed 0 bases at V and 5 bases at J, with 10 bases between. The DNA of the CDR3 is TGTGCCAGCAGTTTATGGGCCCCGGGGGAGACCCAGTACTTC. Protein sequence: CASSLWAPGETQYF.

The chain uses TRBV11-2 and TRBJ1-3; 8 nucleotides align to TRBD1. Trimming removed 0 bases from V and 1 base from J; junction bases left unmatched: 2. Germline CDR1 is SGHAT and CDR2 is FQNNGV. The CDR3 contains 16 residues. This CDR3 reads CASSLEGTGSGNTIYF. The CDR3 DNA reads TGTGCCAGCAGCTTAGAGGGGACAGGATCTGGAAACACCATATATTTT.

In DNA form, the CDR3 reads TGTGCCAGCAGCCAACAGGGGCCCTACCTGACAGATACGCAGTATTTT. Protein product: CASSQQGPYLTDTQYF. The chain uses TRBV5-6 and TRBJ2-3; 7 bases line up with TRBD1. The CDR3 covers 16 residues. V dropped 4 bases and J dropped 3; count of bases not matched to a gene: 11. CDR1 is SGHDT and CDR2 is YYEEEE in the germline V gene.

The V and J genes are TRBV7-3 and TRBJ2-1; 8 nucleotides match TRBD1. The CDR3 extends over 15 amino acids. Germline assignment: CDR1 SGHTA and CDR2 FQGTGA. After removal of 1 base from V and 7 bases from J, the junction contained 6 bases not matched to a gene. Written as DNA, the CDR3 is TGTGCCAGCAGCTTAATTACGACAGGGGTGAATGAGCAGTTCTTC. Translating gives CASSLITTGVNEQFF.

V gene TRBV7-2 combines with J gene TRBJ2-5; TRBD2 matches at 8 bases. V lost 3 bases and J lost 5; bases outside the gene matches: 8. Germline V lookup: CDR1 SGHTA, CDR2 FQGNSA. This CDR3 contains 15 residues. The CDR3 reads CASSFQVGGAETQYF. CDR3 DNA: TGTGCCAGCAGCTTTCAGGTCGGGGGGGCTGAGACCCAGTACTTC.

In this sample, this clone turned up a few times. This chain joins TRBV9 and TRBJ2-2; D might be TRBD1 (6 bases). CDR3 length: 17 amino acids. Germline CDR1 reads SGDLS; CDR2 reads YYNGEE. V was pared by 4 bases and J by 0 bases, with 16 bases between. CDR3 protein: CASSPYRRTANTGELFF. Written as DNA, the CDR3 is TGTGCCAGCAGCCCTTACCGCCGGACAGCGAACACCGGGGAGCTGTTTTTT.

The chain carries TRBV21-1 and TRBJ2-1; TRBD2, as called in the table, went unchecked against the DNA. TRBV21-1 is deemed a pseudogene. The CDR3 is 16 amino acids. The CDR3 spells CASSKESASAYNEQFF. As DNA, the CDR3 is TGTGCCAGCAGCAAAGAGTCGGCTAGCGCGTACAATGAGCAGTTCTTC.

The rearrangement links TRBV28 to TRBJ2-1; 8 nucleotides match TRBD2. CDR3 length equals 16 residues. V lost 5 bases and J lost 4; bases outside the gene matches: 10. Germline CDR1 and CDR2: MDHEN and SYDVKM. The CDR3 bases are TGTGCCAGCAGTGGTTCCGGGACTAGAGTTTACAATGAGCAGTTCTTC. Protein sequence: CASSGSGTRVYNEQFF.

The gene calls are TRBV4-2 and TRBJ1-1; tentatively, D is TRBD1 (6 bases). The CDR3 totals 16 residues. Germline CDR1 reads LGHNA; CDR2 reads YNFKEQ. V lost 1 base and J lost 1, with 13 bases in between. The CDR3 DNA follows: TGTGCCAGCAGCCAAGTACAGGGCAAAGGGAACACTGAAGCTTTCTTT. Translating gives CASSQVQGKGNTEAFF.

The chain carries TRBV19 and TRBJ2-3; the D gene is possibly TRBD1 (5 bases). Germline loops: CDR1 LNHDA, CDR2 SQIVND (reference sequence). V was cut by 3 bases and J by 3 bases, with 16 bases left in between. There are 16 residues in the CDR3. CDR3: CASSIYRKGNTDTQYF. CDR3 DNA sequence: TGTGCCAGTAGTATTTATCGGAAGGGGAATACAGATACGCAGTATTTT. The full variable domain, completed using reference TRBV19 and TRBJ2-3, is DGGITQSPKYLFRKEGQNVTLSCEQNLNHDAMYWYRQDPGQGLRLIYYSQIVNDFQKGDIAEGYSVSREKKESFPLTVTSAQKNPTAFYLCASSIYRKGNTDTQYFGPGTRLTVL.

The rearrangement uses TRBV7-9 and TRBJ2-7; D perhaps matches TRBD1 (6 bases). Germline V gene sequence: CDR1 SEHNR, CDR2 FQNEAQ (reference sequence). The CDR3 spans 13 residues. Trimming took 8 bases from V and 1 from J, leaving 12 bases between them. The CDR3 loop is CASGAGASYEQYF. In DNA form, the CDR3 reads TGTGCCAGCGGTGCAGGGGCATCCTACGAGCAGTACTTC.

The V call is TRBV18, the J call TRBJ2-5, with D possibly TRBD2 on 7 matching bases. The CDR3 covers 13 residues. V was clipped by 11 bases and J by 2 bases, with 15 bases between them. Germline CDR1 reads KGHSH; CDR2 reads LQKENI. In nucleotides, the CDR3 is TGTGCCGCTTCCGGGGGGCTACAAGAGACCCAGTACTTC. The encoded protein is CAASGGLQETQYF. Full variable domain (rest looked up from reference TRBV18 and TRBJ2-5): NAGVMQNPRHLVRRRGQEARLRCSPMKGHSHVYWYRQLPEEGLKFMVYLQKENIIDESGMPKERFSAEFPKEGPSILRIQQVVRGDSAAYFCAASGGLQETQYFGPGTRLLVL.

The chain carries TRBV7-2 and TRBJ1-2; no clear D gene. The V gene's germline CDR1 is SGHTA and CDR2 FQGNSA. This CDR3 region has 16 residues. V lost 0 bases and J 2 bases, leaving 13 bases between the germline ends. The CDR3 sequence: CASSLAWLPLNYGYTF. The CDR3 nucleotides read TGTGCCAGCAGCTTAGCGTGGCTTCCTCTCAACTATGGCTACACCTTC.

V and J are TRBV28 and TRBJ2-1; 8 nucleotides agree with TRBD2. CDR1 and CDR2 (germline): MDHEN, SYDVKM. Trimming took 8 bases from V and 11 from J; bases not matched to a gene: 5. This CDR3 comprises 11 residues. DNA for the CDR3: TGTGCCAGCCCACGGGGGGGAAAGCAGTTCTTC. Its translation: CASPRGGKQFF.

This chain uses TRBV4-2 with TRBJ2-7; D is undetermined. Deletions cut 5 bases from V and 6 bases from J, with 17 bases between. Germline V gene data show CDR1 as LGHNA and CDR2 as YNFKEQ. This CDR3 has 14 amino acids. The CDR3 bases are TGTGCCAGCAGCGCAAGAGGTAGATCGATCGAGCAGTACTTC. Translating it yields CASSARGRSIEQYF.

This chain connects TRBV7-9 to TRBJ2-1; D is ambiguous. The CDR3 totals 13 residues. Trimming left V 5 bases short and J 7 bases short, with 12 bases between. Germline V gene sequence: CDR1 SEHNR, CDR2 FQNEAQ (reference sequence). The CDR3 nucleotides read TGTGCCAGCAGCGCCCCTGCTACGAATGAGCAGTTCTTC. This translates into CASSAPATNEQFF.